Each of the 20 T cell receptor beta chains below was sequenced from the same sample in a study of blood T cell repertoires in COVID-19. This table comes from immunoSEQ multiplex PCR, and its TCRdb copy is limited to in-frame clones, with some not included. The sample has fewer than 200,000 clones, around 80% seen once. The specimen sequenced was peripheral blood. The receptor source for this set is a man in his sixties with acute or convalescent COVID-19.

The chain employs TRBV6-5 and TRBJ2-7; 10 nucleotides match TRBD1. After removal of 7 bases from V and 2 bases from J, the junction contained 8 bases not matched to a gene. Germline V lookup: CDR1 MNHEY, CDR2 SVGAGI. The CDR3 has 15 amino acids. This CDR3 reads CASTLGGTGAYEQYF. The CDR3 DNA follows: TGTGCCAGCACCTTAGGGGGGACAGGGGCCTACGAGCAGTACTTC.

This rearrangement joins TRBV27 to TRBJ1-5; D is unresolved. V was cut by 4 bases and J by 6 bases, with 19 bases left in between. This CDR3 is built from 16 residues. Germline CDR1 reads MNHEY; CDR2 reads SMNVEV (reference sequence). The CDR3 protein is CASSSRLGPAGQPQHF. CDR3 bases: TGTGCCAGCAGTTCCAGACTCGGCCCGGCGGGTCAGCCCCAGCATTTT.

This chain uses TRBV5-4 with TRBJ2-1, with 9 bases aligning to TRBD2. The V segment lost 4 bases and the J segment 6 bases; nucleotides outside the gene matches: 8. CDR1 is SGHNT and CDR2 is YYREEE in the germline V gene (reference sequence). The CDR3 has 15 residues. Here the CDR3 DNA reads TGTGCCAGCAGCATTAGCGGGGGTATACTCAATGAGCAGTTCTTC. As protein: CASSISGGILNEQFF.

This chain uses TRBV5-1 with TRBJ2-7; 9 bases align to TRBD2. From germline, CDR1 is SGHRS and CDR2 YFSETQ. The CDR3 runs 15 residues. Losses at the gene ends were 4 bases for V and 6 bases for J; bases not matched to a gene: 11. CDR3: CASSRSSGSALEQYF. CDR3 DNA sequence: TGCGCCAGCAGCCGAAGTAGCGGGAGCGCGCTCGAGCAGTACTTC.

Here the CDR3 reads CASRIAGGRTKNIQYF. The CDR3, as DNA: TGTGCCAGCAGAATAGCGGGGGGGAGAACCAAAAACATTCAGTACTTC. The chain recombines TRBV2 with TRBJ2-4, with TRBD2 matching over 11 bases. The V and J ends lost 6 bases and 2 bases, in that order; junction bases with no gene match: 6. The germline CDR1 and CDR2 sequences are SNHLY and FYNNEI. The CDR3 has 16 residues.

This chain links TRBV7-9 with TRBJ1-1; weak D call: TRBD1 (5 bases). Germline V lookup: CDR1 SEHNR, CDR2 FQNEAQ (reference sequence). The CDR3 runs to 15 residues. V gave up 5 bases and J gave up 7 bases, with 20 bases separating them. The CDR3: CASSAQLLLGGEAFF. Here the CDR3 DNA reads TGTGCCAGCAGCGCTCAACTCCTATTGGGGGGTGAAGCTTTCTTT.

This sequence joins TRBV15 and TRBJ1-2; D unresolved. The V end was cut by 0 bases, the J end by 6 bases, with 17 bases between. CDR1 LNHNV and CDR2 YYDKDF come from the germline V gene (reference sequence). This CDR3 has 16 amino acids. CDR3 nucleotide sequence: TGTGCCACCAGCAGAGAAGCGGGAATTGGGGTTGATGGCTACACCTTC. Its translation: CATSREAGIGVDGYTF.

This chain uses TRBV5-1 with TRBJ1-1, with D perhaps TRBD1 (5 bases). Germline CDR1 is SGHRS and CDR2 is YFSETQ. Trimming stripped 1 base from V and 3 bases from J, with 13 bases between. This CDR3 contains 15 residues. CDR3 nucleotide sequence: TGCGCCAGCAGCTTGCGGGGGTTTCGCGACACTGAAGCTTTCTTT. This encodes CASSLRGFRDTEAFF.

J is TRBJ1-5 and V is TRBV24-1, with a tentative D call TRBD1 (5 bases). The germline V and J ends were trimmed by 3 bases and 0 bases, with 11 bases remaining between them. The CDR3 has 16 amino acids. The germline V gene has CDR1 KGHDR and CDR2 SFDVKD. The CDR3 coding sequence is TGTGCCACCAGTGATCCCGGACACCTTAGCAATCAGCCCCAGCATTTT. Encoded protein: CATSDPGHLSNQPQHF.

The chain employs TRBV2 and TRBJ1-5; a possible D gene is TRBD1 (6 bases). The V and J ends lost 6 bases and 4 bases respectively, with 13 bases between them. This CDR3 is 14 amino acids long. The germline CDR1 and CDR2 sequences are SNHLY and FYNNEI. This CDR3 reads CASRPDRKNQPQHF. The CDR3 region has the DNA TGTGCCAGCAGGCCCGACAGGAAGAATCAGCCCCAGCATTTT.

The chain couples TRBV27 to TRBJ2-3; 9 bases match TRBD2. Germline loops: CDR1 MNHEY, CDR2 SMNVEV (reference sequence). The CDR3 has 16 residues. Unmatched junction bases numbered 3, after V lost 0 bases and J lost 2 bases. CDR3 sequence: CASSLSPSGVTDTQYF. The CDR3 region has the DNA TGTGCCAGCAGTTTATCTCCTAGCGGGGTCACAGATACGCAGTATTTT.

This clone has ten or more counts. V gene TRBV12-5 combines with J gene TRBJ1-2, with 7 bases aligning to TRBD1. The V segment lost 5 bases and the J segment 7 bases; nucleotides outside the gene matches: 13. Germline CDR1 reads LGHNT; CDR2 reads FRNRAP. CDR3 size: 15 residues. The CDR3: CASGHSDRKAGGYTF. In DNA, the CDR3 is TGTGCTAGTGGTCATTCGGACAGGAAAGCGGGTGGCTACACCTTC.

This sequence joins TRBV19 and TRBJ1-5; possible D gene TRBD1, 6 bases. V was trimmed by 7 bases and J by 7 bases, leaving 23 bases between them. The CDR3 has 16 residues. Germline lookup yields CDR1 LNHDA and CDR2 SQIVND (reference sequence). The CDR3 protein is CASTDFPQGRGQPQHF. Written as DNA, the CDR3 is TGTGCCAGTACCGATTTCCCCCAGGGGAGGGGACAGCCCCAGCATTTT.

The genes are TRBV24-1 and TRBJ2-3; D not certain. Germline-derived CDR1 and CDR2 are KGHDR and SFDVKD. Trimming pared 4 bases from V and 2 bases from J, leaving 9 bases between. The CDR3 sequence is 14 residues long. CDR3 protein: CATSDPGFTDTQYF. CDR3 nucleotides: TGTGCCACCAGTGACCCAGGATTCACAGATACGCAGTATTTT.

The CDR3 region has the DNA TGTGCCAGCAGCCCGAGCGGGAGAGGCACAGATACGCAGTATTTT. This translates into CASSPSGRGTDTQYF. The V call is TRBV14, the J call TRBJ2-3; 8 nucleotides match TRBD2. CDR3 size: 15 residues. Losses at the gene ends were 4 bases for V and 1 base for J; bases not matched to a gene: 4. The germline gives CDR1 SGHDN, CDR2 FVKESK.

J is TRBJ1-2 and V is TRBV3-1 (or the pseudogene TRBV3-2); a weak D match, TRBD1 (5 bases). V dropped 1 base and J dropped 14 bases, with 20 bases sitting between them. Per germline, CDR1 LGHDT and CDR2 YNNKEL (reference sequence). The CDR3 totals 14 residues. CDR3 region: CASSQGRDPLASTF. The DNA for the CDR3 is TGTGCCAGCAGCCAAGGCCGGGACCCCCTAGCGAGTACCTTC.

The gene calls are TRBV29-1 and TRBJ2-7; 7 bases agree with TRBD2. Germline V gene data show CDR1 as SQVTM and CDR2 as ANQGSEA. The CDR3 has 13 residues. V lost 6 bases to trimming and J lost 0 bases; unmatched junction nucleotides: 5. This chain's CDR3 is CSVMRESSYEQYF. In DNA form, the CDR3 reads TGCAGCGTAATGCGGGAGAGCTCCTACGAGCAGTACTTC.

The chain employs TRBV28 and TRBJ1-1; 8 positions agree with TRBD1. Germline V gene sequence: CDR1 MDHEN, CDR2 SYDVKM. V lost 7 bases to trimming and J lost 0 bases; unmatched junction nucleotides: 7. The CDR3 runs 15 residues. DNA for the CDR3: TGTGCCAGCAAATCAGGGGACAGGCTGAACACTGAAGCTTTCTTT. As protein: CASKSGDRLNTEAFF.

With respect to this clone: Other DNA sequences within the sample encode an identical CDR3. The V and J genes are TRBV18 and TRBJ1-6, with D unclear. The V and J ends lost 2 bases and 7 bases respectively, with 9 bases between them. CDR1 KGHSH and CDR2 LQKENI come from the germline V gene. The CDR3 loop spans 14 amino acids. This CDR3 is CASSPGTGNSPLHF. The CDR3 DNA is TGTGCCAGCTCACCAGGAACGGGGAATTCACCCCTCCACTTT.

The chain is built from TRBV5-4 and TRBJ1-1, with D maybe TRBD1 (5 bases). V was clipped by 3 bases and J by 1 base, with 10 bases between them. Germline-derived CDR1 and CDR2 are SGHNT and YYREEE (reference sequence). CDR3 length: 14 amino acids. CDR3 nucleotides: TGTGCCAGCAGCTCCCAGGGTGCGAACACTGAAGCTTTCTTT. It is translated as CASSSQGANTEAFF. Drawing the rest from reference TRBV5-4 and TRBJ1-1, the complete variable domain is ETGVTQSPTHLIKTRGQQVTLRCSSQSGHNTVSWYQQALGQGPQFIFQYYREEENGRGNFPPRFSGLQFPNYSSELNVNALELDDSALYLCASSSQGANTEAFFGQGTRLTVV.